The TCR beta chain under discussion was sequenced for a study of T-cell memory formation after mild COVID-19. Study results and limitations: Clones that got smaller from day 15 to 85 had even CD4/CD8, while clones growing later tipped toward CD4+. Pre-infection memory harbored some responding clones, suggesting cross-reactive memory joined.

TCRdb reprocessed the 5' RACE reads via MiXCR and lists one record per CDR3 protein. The table lists over 350,000 distinct CDR3 sequences, approximately 24% of them singletons. Deletions cut 5 bases from V and 4 bases from J, with 14 bases between. There are 13 residues in the CDR3. The germline V gene has CDR1 DFQATT and CDR2 SNEGSKA (reference sequence). With regard to this clonotype: As yet, its antigen is unknown.

What was sequenced was PBMCs or a T cell subset sorted from them (not recorded which). The chain combines TRBV20-1 with TRBJ1-2, with D hard to call. The TCR comes from an adult woman who had mild COVID-19 (a few samples of this study predate the infection). Cell type and time point are not known. CDR3 sequence: CSAPDLGTYGYTF. CDR3 in DNA: TGCAGTGCTCCAGACCTGGGAACCTATGGCTACACCTTC.